A selection of T cell receptor beta chains follows, all from one sample in a study of blood T cell repertoires in COVID-19. TCRdb keeps only in-frame clones here, not all; method: immunoSEQ multiplex PCR. The sample carries roughly 250,000 clones, roughly 84% recorded once. Material: peripheral blood. All receptors derive from a woman in her 50s with acute or convalescent COVID-19. CDR3s include the opening cysteine and the closing phenylalanine or tryptophan. The D gene is left open where the match is weak. Part of the rows lack a size; the others show once, few, many or a class for expanded clones.

>.|TRBJ1-1|.|TRBV11-3
TGTGCCAGCAGTTTCCAAATGAACACTGAAGCTTTCTTT
CASSFQMNTEAFF
>once|TRBJ1-1|TRBD1|TRBV28
TGTGCCAGCAGTTGGGACAGTATGAACACTGAAGCTTTCTTT
CASSWDSMNTEAFF
>.|TRBJ1-4|TRBD1|TRBV5-1
TGCGCCAGCAGCTTTGGACAGGGGCGGGAAAAACTGTTTTTT
CASSFGQGREKLFF
>.|TRBJ2-7|TRBD1|TRBV6-5
TGTGCCAGCAGAGGTACCGGGACAGGGTTCGACGAGCAGTACTTC
CASRGTGTGFDEQYF
>.|TRBJ1-3|.|TRBV5-1
TGCGCCAGCAGCTTGGCCAACAGGGCGAACACCATATATTTT
CASSLANRANTIYF
>.|TRBJ2-1|TRBD1|TRBV5-4
TGTGCCAGCAGCTTGGAACTAGGGGGCGAGCAGTTCTTC
CASSLELGGEQFF
>once|TRBJ1-2|TRBD1|TRBV7-2
TGTGCCAGCAGCTGGAGGTCGTCGCGGGACAGCTATGGCTACACCTTC
CASSWRSSRDSYGYTF
>.|TRBJ2-1|TRBD2|TRBV4-1
TGCGCCAGCAGCCAAGGGGCGTTAGCTAGCGGGACAAGGCCCTCCTTATGGCAGTTCTTC
CASSQGALASGTRPSLWQFF
>.|TRBJ2-5|.|TRBV10-3
TGTGCCATCAGGGCGCGGTCATTCCAAGAGACCCAGTACTTC
CAIRARSFQETQYF
>.|TRBJ1-5|.|TRBV4-2
TGTGCCAGCAGCCAAGAGTTACGGGGCAATCAGCCCCAGCATTTT
CASSQELRGNQPQHF
>.|TRBJ1-4|.|TRBV4-3
TGCGCCAGCAGCCAAGAGTCCAGGGGCAATGAAAAACTGTTTTTT
CASSQESRGNEKLFF
>.|TRBJ2-3|TRBD1|TRBV29-1
TGCAGCGTTAAGCCAGGACAGGCGGCAGATACGCAGTATTTT
CSVKPGQAADTQYF
>few|TRBJ1-2|.|TRBV11-1
TGTGCCAGCAGCTTAGGTCAGGGTGCCGGCTACACCTTC
CASSLGQGAGYTF
>.|TRBJ2-7|.|TRBV7-6
TGTGCCAGCAGCTTACGGCGCTTTCCTAGGACCTACGAGCAGTACTTC
CASSLRRFPRTYEQYF
>.|TRBJ2-1|.|TRBV27
TGTGCCAGCAGCCTCGGGAATGAGCAGTTCTTC
CASSLGNEQFF
>once|TRBJ1-3|TRBD1|TRBV29-1
TGCAGCGTTGAAGATGCGCGGACAGGGGGAAACACCATATATTTT
CSVEDARTGGNTIYF
>.|TRBJ2-5|.|TRBV19
TGTGCCAGTAGTCCGGCGGGAGAGACCCAGTACTTC
CASSPAGETQYF
>.|TRBJ1-6|TRBD1|TRBV4-1
TGCGCCAGCAGCCCCCCGACAGGGGGAATTCCCTATAATTCACCCCTCCACTTT
CASSPPTGGIPYNSPLHF
>.|TRBJ2-3|TRBD1|TRBV6-4
TGTGCCAGCAGTGACTCGGCGACAGGGGGCCTTAGCACAGATACGCAGTATTTT
CASSDSATGGLSTDTQYF
>few|TRBJ1-2|.|TRBV28
TGTGCCAGCAGTTTAGGCAAGGGGAGGGGCTACACCTTC
CASSLGKGRGYTF
>.|TRBJ2-5|TRBD1|TRBV7-8
TGTGCCAGCAGCCGAGTGACAGGGGCAGGGGAGACCCAGTACTTC
CASSRVTGAGETQYF
>few|TRBJ1-4|.|TRBV5-5
TGTGCCAGCAGCCCGGACAGTACAGCAACTAATGAAAAACTGTTTTTT
CASSPDSTATNEKLFF
>once|TRBJ2-1|TRBD1|TRBV7-2
TGTGCCAGCAGCTCCTACCGGGACAGCGTACTTAATGAGCAGTTCTTC
CASSSYRDSVLNEQFF
>.|TRBJ1-2|.|TRBV28
TGTGCCAGCAGTGAACCCACCTCGGATGGCTACACCTTC
CASSEPTSDGYTF
>once|TRBJ1-6|.|TRBV6-5
TGTGCCAGCAGTTTCGTCCGAGATAATTCACCCCTCCACTTT
CASSFVRDNSPLHF
>once|TRBJ2-1|TRBD2|TRBV27
TGTGCCAGCAGTCCTGTCGCTAGCGGGATTTACAATGAGCAGTTCTTC
CASSPVASGIYNEQFF
>.|TRBJ2-1|.|TRBV2
TGTGCCAGCAGTGAAGCGAGTCGCAGGAACAATGAGCAGTTCTTC
CASSEASRRNNEQFF
>.|TRBJ1-2|.|TRBV9
TGTGCCAGCAGCGTAGGTTCGGGGTATGGCTACACCTTC
CASSVGSGYGYTF
>.|TRBJ1-1|TRBD1|TRBV6-2/TRBV6-3
TGTGCCAGCAGCCCTAATGCGGGACAGGGAAGAACTGAAGCTTTCTTT
CASSPNAGQGRTEAFF
>.|TRBJ2-1|TRBD2|TRBV11-2
TGTGCCAGCAGCGCCGGGACTAGCGGAATGAATGAGCAGTTCTTC
CASSAGTSGMNEQFF
>.|TRBJ1-1|.|TRBV9
TGTGCCAGCAGACCAGGACAGACTGAAGCTTTCTTT
CASRPGQTEAFF
>.|TRBJ1-5|.|TRBV30
TGTGCCTGGAGTGCCGGGGTAGGTCCGGAGGGTTTGGATCAGCCCCAGCATTTT
CAWSAGVGPEGLDQPQHF
>.|TRBJ2-1|TRBD2|TRBV6-2/TRBV6-3
TGTGCCAGCAGTTCCACCGACGGGACTAGCGGGAGGGAGGTAAAGATCTTC
CASSSTDGTSGREVKIF
>.|TRBJ2-7|.|TRBV7-6
TGTGCCAGCAGCTTACAGGGTGAGCAGTACTTC
CASSLQGEQYF
>.|TRBJ2-1|.|TRBV29-1
TGCAGCGCTGGCGGGCGGGGGCCGAGGAATGAGCAGTTCTTC
CSAGGRGPRNEQFF
>.|TRBJ2-7|TRBD1|TRBV28
TGTGCCAGCAGCGCCGGGACAGGCGAGCAGTACTTC
CASSAGTGEQYF
>.|TRBJ2-4|TRBD2|TRBV19
TGTGCCAGTAGTATTCTAGCGGGAGGGAGGGCCAAAAACATTCAGTACTTC
CASSILAGGRAKNIQYF
>.|TRBJ1-1|.|TRBV18
TGTGCCAGCTCACCAGCAGAGTTGCGGGGTGAAGCTTTCTTT
CASSPAELRGEAFF
>.|TRBJ2-2|TRBD2|TRBV7-2
TGTGCCAGCAGCACGGGACTAGCGGGTTACACCGGGGAGCTGTTTTTT
CASSTGLAGYTGELFF
>few|TRBJ2-1|.|TRBV7-2
TGTGCCAGCAGCTTAGGTCGTACTATCAATGAGCAGTTCTTC
CASSLGRTINEQFF
>.|TRBJ1-5|.|TRBV7-2
TGTGCCAGCAGCTCGCCGGAGGGAGGTCAGCCCCAGCATTTT
CASSSPEGGQPQHF
>.|TRBJ2-1|TRBD2|TRBV5-6
TGTGCCAGCAGCTTGGGCGGCGGGAGGGCCGGGAATGAGCAGTTCTTC
CASSLGGGRAGNEQFF
>.|TRBJ2-1|TRBD2|TRBV27
TGTGCCACGGCCTTAGCGGGCTTCAGCTCCTACAATGAGCAGTTCTTC
CATALAGFSSYNEQFF
>.|TRBJ2-1|.|TRBV19
TGTGCCAGTAGTATAGTTAAGAGCTCCTACAATGAGCAGTTCTTC
CASSIVKSSYNEQFF
>once|TRBJ2-7|.|TRBV18
TGTGCCAGCTCACCACCGGTGGGGGGCTACGAGCAGTACTTC
CASSPPVGGYEQYF
>.|TRBJ2-1|TRBD2|TRBV6-5
TGTGCCAGCAGTTCTCAGGCGGGAGGGCCTTTAGATGAGCAGTTCTTC
CASSSQAGGPLDEQFF
>.|TRBJ1-1|.|TRBV11-2
TGTGCCAGCAGCTTTGGCGGGTACACTGAAGCTTTCTTT
CASSFGGYTEAFF
>.|TRBJ2-1|.|TRBV5-4
TGTGCCAGCAGCAAACCCGGGACTGCCTACAATGAGCAGTTCTTC
CASSKPGTAYNEQFF
>.|TRBJ2-7|TRBD1|TRBV6-6
TGTGCCAGCAGCTTCAGACAGGGCTCTCGAGAGCAGTACTTC
CASSFRQGSREQYF
>.|TRBJ1-2|.|TRBV11-2
TGTGCCAGCAGCTTAGATCTCGGGGGAACCTATGGCTACACCTTC
CASSLDLGGTYGYTF
>.|TRBJ2-3|.|TRBV7-2
TGTGCCAGCAGCTTAATAGCCCCCCCAGATACGCAGTATTTT
CASSLIAPPDTQYF
>.|TRBJ2-3|.|TRBV3-1/TRBV3-2
TGTGCCAGCAGCCTAAGGGGAAACACAGATACGCAGTATTTT
CASSLRGNTDTQYF
>.|TRBJ2-3|.|TRBV7-2
TGTGCCAGCAGCTTAGCGGGGGGGCCTTTAACAGATACGCAGTATTTT
CASSLAGGPLTDTQYF
>.|TRBJ2-2|TRBD2|TRBV7-2
TGTGCCAGCAGCTTGTTAGCGGGGTCCGGGGAGCTGTTTTTT
CASSLLAGSGELFF
>.|TRBJ2-7|TRBD2|TRBV28
TGTGCCAGCAGTTTGCCCGGGGGGGCTTGGGGGCAGTACTTC
CASSLPGGAWGQYF
>.|TRBJ1-5|TRBD1|TRBV7-8
TGTGCCAGCAGTCTCATTGGACAGGGGGCTTATCAGCCCCAGCATTTT
CASSLIGQGAYQPQHF
>.|TRBJ1-5|TRBD1|TRBV28
TGTGCCAGCAGTTTATCTCAGGGGGCCGATCAGCCCCAGCATTTT
CASSLSQGADQPQHF
>few|TRBJ1-2|TRBD1|TRBV7-9
TGTGCCAGCAGCTTAAACAGGGGGGACTATGGCTACACCTTC
CASSLNRGDYGYTF
>.|TRBJ2-1|TRBD1|TRBV10-3
TGTGCCATCAGGGGACAGGGCGCCTACAATGAGCAGTTCTTC
CAIRGQGAYNEQFF